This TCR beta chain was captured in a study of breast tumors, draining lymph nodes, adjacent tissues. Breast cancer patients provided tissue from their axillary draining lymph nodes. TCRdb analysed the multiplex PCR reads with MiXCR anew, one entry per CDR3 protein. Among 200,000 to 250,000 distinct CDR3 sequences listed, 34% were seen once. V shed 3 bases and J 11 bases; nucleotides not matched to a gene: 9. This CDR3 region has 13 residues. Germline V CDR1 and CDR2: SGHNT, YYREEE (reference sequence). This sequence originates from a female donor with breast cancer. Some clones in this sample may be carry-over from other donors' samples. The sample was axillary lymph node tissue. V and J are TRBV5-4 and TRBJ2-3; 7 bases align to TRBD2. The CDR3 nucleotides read TGTGCCAGCAGCTCAGGGACTACCGGGGAGCAGTATTTT. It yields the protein CASSSGTTGEQYF. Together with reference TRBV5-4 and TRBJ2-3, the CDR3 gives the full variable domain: ETGVTQSPTHLIKTRGQQVTLRCSSQSGHNTVSWYQQALGQGPQFIFQYYREEENGRGNFPPRFSGLQFPNYSSELNVNALELDDSALYLCASSSGTTGEQYFGPGTRLTVL.